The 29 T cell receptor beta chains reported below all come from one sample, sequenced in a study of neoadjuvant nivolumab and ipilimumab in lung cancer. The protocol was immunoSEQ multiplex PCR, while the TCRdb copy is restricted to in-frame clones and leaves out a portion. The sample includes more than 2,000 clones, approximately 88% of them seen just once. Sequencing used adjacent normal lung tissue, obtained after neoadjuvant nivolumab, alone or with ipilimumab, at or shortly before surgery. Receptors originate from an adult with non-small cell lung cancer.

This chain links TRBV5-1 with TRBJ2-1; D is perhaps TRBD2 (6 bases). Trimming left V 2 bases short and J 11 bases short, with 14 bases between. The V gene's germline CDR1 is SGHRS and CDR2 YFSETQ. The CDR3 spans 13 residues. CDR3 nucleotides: TGCGCCAGCAGCTTAGGGCGGGATAGTCAGCAGTTCTTC. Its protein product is CASSLGRDSQQFF.

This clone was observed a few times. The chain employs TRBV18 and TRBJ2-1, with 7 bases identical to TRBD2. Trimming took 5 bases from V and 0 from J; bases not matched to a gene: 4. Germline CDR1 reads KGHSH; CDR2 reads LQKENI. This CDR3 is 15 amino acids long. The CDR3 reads CASSEAGSSYNEQFF. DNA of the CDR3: TGTGCCAGCTCAGAAGCGGGAAGCTCCTACAATGAGCAGTTCTTC.

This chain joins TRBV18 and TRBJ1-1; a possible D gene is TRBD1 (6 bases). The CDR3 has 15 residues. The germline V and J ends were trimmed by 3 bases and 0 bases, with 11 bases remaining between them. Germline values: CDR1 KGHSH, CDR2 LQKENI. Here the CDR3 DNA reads TGTGCCAGCTCACCCAGACAGGCCATGAACACTGAAGCTTTCTTT. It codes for CASSPRQAMNTEAFF.

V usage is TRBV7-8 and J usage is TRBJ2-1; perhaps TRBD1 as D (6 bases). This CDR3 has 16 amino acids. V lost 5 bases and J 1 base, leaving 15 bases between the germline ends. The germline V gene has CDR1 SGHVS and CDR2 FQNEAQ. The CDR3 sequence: CASSVYRVASYNEQFF. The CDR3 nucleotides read TGTGCCAGCAGCGTCTACAGGGTAGCGTCCTACAATGAGCAGTTCTTC.

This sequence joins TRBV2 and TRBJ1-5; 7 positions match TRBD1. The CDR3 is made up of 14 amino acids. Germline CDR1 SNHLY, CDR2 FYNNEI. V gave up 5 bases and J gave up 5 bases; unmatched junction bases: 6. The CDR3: CASSRLQGDQPQHF. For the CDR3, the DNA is TGTGCCAGCAGTCGTCTGCAGGGGGATCAGCCCCAGCATTTT.

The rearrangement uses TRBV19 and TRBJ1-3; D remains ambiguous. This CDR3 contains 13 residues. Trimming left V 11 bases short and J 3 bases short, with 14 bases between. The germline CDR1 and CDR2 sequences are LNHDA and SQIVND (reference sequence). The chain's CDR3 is CASVGLYGNTIYF. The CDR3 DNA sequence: TGTGCCTCCGTCGGGTTATATGGAAACACCATATATTTT.

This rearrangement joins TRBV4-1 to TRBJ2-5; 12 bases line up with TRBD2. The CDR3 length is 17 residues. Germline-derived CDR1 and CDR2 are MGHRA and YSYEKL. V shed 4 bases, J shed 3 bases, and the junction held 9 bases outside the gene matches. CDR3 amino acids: CASSPLGLAGNKETQYF. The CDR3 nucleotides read TGCGCCAGCAGCCCCCTCGGACTAGCGGGGAATAAAGAGACCCAGTACTTC.

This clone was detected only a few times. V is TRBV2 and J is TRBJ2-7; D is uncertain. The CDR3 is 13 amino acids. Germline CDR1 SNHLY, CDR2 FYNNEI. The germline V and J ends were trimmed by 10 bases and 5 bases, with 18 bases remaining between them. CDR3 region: CATAERIPNEQYF. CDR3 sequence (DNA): TGTGCCACCGCGGAGCGAATCCCTAACGAGCAGTACTTC.

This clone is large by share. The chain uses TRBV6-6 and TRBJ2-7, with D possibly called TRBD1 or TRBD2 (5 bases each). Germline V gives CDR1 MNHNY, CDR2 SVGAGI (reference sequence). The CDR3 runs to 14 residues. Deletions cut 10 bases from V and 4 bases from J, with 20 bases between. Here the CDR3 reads CATSRGPDRYEQYF. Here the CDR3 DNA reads TGTGCCACCTCCCGGGGCCCCGACCGGTACGAGCAGTACTTC.

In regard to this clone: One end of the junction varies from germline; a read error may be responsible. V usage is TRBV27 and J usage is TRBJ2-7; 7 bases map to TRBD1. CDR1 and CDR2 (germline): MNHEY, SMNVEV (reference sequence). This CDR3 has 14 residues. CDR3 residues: CVSSFSRDSYEQYF. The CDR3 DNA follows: TGTGTCAGCAGTTTCTCCCGGGACAGCTACGAGCAGTACTTC.

The CDR3 region has the DNA TGCGCCAGCAGTACCCGGACTCCCAATGAGCAGTTCTTC. Its protein is CASSTRTPNEQFF. The chain links TRBV5-1 to TRBJ2-1, with D perhaps TRBD2 (5 bases). The V end lost 5 bases, the J end lost 6 bases, and 12 bases lay between the germline ends. CDR3 length equals 13 residues. Germline V gene sequence: CDR1 SGHRS, CDR2 YFSETQ.

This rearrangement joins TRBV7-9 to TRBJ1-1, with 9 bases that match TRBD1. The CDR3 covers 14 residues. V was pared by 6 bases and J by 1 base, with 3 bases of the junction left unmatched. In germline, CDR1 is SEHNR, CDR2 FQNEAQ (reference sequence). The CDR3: CASRPGQGNTEAFF. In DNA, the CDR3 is TGTGCCAGCAGGCCGGGACAGGGGAACACTGAAGCTTTCTTT.

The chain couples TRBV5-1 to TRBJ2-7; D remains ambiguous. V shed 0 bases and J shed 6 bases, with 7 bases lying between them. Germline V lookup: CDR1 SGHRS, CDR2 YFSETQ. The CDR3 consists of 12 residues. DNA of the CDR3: TGCGCCAGCAGCTTGGCCCAGTCCGAGCAGTACTTC. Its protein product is CASSLAQSEQYF.

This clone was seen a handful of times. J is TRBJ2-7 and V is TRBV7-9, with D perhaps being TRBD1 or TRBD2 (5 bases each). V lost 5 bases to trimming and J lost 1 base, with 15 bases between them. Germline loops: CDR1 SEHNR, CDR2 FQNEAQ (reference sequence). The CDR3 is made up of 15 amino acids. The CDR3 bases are TGTGCCAGCAGCCCAAGGGAGAGGGGATCCTACGAGCAGTACTTC. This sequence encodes CASSPRERGSYEQYF. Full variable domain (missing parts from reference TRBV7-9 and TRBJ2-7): DTGVSQNPRHKITKRGQNVTFRCDPISEHNRLYWYRQTLGQGPEFLTYFQNEAQLEKSRLLSDRFSAERPKGSFSTLEIQRTEQGDSAMYLCASSPRERGSYEQYFGPGTRLTVT.

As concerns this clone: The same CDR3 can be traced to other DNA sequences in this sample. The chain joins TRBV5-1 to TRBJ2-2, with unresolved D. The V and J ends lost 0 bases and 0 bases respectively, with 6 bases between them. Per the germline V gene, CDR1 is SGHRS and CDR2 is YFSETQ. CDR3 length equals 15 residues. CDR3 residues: CASSLGTANTGELFF. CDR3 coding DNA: TGCGCCAGCAGCTTGGGGACGGCGAACACCGGGGAGCTGTTTTTT.

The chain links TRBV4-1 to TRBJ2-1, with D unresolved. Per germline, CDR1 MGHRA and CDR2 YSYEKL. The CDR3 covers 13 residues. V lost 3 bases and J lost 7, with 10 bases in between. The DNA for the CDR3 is TGCGCCAGCAGCCAGACCCTAGAGAATGAGCAGTTCTTC. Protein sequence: CASSQTLENEQFF.

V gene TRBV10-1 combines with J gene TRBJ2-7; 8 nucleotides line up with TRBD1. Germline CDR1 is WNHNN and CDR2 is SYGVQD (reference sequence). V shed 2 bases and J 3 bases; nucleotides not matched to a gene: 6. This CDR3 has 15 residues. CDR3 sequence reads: CASSERPGQDYEQYF. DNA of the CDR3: TGCGCCAGCAGTGAGCGGCCGGGACAGGACTACGAGCAGTACTTC.

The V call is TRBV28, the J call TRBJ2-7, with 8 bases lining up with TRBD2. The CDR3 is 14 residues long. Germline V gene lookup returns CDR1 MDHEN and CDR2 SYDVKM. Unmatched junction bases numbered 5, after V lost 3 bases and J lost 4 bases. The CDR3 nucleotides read TGTGCCAGCAGTTTTGTAGCGGGATTATACGAGCAGTACTTC. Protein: CASSFVAGLYEQYF.

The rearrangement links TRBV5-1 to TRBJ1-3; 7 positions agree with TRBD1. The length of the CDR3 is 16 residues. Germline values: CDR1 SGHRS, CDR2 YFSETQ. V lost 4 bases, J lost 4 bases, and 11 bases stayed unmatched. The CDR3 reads CASSPARQGSGNTIYF. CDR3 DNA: TGCGCCAGCAGCCCTGCCAGACAGGGATCGGGAAACACCATATATTTT.

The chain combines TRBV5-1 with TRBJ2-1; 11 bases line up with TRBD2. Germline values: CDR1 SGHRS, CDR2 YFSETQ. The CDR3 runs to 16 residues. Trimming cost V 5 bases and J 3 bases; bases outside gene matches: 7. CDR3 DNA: TGCGCCAGCAGGCCCGGGACTAGCGGAATCTACAATGAGCAGTTCTTC. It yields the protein CASRPGTSGIYNEQFF.

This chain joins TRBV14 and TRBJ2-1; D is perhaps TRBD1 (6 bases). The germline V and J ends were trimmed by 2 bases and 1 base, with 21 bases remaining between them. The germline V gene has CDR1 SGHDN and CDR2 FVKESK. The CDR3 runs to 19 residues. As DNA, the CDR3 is TGTGCCAGCAGCCAAAGTGAAATGTACAGGGCGTGGTCCTACAATGAGCAGTTCTTC. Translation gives CASSQSEMYRAWSYNEQFF.

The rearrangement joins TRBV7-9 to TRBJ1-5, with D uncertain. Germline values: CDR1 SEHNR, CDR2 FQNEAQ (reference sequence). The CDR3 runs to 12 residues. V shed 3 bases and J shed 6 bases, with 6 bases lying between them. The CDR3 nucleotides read TGTGCCAGCAGCTTTTGGGCTCAGCCCCAGCATTTT. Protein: CASSFWAQPQHF.

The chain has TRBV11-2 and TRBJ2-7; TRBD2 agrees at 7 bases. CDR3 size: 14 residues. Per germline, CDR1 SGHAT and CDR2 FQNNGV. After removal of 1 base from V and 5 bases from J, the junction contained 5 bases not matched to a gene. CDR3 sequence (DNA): TGTGCCAGCAGCTTAGCGGCTAGCGGCCACGAGCAGTACTTC. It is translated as CASSLAASGHEQYF.

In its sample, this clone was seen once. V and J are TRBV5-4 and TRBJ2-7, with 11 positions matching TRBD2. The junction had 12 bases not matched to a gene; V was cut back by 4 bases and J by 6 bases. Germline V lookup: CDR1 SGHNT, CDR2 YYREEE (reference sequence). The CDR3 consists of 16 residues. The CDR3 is CASSPTLAGGEGEQYF. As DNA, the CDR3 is TGTGCCAGCAGCCCAACTCTAGCGGGAGGAGAGGGCGAGCAGTACTTC.

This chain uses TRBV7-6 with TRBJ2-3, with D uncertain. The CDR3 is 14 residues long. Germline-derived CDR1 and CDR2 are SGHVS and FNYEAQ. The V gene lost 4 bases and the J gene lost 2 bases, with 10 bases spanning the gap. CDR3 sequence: CASSSLEYTDTQYF. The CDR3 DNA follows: TGTGCCAGCAGCTCATTAGAGTACACAGATACGCAGTATTTT.

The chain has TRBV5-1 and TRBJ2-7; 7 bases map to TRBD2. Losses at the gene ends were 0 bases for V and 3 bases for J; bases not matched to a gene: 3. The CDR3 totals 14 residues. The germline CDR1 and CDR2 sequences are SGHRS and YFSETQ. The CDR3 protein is CASSLGGTNYEQYF. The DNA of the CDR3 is TGCGCCAGCAGCTTGGGCGGGACTAACTACGAGCAGTACTTC.

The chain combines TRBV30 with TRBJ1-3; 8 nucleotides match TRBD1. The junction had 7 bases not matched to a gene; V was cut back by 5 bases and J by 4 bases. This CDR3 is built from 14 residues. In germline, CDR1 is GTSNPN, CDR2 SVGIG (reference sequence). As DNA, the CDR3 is TGTGCCTGGTCGATGACAGGGGTCGGAAACACCATATATTTT. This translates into CAWSMTGVGNTIYF.

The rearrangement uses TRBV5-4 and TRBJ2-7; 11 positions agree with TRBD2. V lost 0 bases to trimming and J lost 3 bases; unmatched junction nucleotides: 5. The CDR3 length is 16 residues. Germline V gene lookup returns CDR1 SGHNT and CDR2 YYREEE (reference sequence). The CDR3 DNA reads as TGTGCCAGCAGCTTGGCCGGGACTAGCGGAATCTACGAGCAGTACTTC. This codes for CASSLAGTSGIYEQYF.

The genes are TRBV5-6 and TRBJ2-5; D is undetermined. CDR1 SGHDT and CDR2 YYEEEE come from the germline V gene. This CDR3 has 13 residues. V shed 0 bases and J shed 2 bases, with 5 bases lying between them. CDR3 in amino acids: CASSLALQETQYF. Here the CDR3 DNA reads TGTGCCAGCAGCTTGGCGCTTCAAGAGACCCAGTACTTC.